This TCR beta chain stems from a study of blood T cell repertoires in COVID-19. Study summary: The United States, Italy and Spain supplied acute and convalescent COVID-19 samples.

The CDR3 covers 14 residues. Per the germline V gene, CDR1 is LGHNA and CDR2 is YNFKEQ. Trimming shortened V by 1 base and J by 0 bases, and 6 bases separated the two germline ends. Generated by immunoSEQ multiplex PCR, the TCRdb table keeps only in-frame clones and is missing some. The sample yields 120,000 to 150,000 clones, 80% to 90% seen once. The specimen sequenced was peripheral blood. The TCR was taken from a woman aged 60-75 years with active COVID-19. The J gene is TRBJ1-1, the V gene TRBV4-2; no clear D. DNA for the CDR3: TGTGCCAGCAGCCAAGTGCGAGTGAACACTGAAGCTTTCTTT. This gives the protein CASSQVRVNTEAFF.